Shown below are 21 T cell receptor beta chains from a single sample sequenced in a study of cytomegalovirus exposure and HLA in healthy donors. PCR was performed using 60 Vbeta and 13 Jbeta primers. The protocol was immunoSEQ multiplex PCR, while the TCRdb copy is restricted to in-frame clones and leaves out a portion. There are about 110,000 clones in the sample; more than 70% occur only once, and roughly 2% lies in the top ten. Sequencing input: PBMCs. Every receptor here comes from a man between 18 and 35 years old in good health and CMV-seronegative.

The rearrangement uses TRBV9 and TRBJ2-1; 8 bases agree with TRBD2. V lost 3 bases, J lost 10 bases, and 12 bases stayed unmatched. Germline V gene data show CDR1 as SGDLS and CDR2 as YYNGEE. CDR3 length: 15 amino acids. The CDR3 protein is CASSGPGGAWEEQFF. The DNA of the CDR3 is TGTGCCAGCAGCGGGCCCGGGGGGGCTTGGGAGGAGCAGTTCTTC.

The chain is built from TRBV4-3 and TRBJ2-6; TRBD2 is a possible D gene (6 bases). The CDR3 is made up of 18 amino acids. V was trimmed by 0 bases and J by 1 base, leaving 13 bases between them. Germline assignment: CDR1 LGHNA and CDR2 YSLEER. The CDR3 region is CASSQEGGPGSGANVLTF. The CDR3 DNA reads as TGCGCCAGCAGCCAAGAGGGGGGTCCAGGTTCTGGGGCCAACGTCCTGACTTTC.

Details on this clone: At one end, the junction sequence differs from germline, possibly due to a read error. The chain couples TRBV7-9 to TRBJ2-7; tentative D call: TRBD2 (6 bases). Germline V gene lookup returns CDR1 SEHNR and CDR2 FQNEAQ (reference sequence). CDR3 length: 12 residues. CDR3 sequence: CASNLDGGEQYF. CDR3 DNA: TGTGCCAGCAACTTAGACGGGGGCGAGCAGTACTTC. The entire variable domain, with the rest obtained from reference TRBV7-9 and TRBJ2-7, is as follows: DTGVSQNPRHKITKRGQNVTFRCDPISEHNRLYWYRQTLGQGPEFLTYFQNEAQLEKSRLLSDRFSAERPKGSFSTLEIQRTEQGDSAMYLCASNLDGGEQYFGPGTRLTVT.

The chain links TRBV7-3 to TRBJ2-1, with TRBD1 matching 8 bases. The CDR3 is 15 residues long. V lost 5 bases, J lost 1 base, and 4 bases stayed unmatched. Germline values: CDR1 SGHTA, CDR2 FQGTGA. The CDR3 is CASSKQGGSYNEQFF. The CDR3 nucleotides are TGTGCCAGCAGCAAACAGGGGGGTTCCTACAATGAGCAGTTCTTC.

This chain connects TRBV18 to TRBJ1-1, with D perhaps TRBD1 (6 bases). This CDR3 comprises 13 residues. The V end was cut by 5 bases, the J end by 10 bases, with 17 bases between. Germline lookup yields CDR1 KGHSH and CDR2 LQKENI. The CDR3 nucleotides read TGTGCCAGCTCAGTAAAACAGGGATCGGTAGCTTTCTTT. Its protein product is CASSVKQGSVAFF.

The chain links TRBV15 to TRBJ1-2; no reliable D call. From germline, CDR1 is LNHNV and CDR2 YYDKDF (reference sequence). The ends were cut back, 0 bases at V and 8 bases at J, with 25 bases in the middle. The CDR3 extends over 18 amino acids. In nucleotides, the CDR3 is TGTGCCACCAGCAGAGATTTGGGCACCCTTTCTTCCGGGGAAGGCTACACCTTC. It is translated as CATSRDLGTLSSGEGYTF. Looking up the rest from reference TRBV15 and TRBJ1-2 gives the full variable domain: DAMVIQNPRYQVTQFGKPVTLSCSQTLNHNVMYWYQQKSSQAPKLLFHYYDKDFNNEADTPDNFQSRRPNTSFCFLDIRSPGLGDTAMYLCATSRDLGTLSSGEGYTFGSGTRLTVV.

This clone was seen a handful of times. This rearrangement joins TRBV10-3 to TRBJ1-1, with TRBD1 matching 7 bases. This CDR3 is 14 amino acids long. V lost 5 bases to trimming and J lost 1 base; unmatched junction nucleotides: 4. Germline values: CDR1 ENHRY, CDR2 SYGVKD. CDR3 amino acids: CAISKGTANTEAFF. The CDR3 region has the DNA TGTGCCATCAGTAAGGGGACAGCGAACACTGAAGCTTTCTTT.

This clone was observed a handful of times. The chain employs TRBV6-6 and TRBJ2-3; D call uncertain. V was pared by 5 bases and J by 7 bases, with 10 bases between. This CDR3 is 12 amino acids long. Germline CDR1 MNHNY, CDR2 SVGAGI (reference sequence). CDR3 in DNA: TGTGCCAGCAGTGGAGCATTTAATACGCAGTATTTT. It is translated as CASSGAFNTQYF.

The chain uses TRBV5-1 and TRBJ2-1; 8 bases fit TRBD1. The CDR3 runs 15 residues. Germline V gene lookup returns CDR1 SGHRS and CDR2 YFSETQ. Trimming at V came to 0 bases and at J to 6 bases, leaving 5 bases not matched to a gene. The chain's CDR3 is CASSLAADRVNEQFF. The CDR3 coding sequence is TGCGCCAGCAGCTTGGCGGCGGACAGGGTCAATGAGCAGTTCTTC.

This clone was counted only a few times. The CDR3 DNA reads TGTGCCAGCAGACAGCCCCCCTACGAGCAGTACTTC. It yields the protein CASRQPPYEQYF. V usage is TRBV6-5 and J usage is TRBJ2-7; D is uncertain. Germline CDR1 reads MNHEY; CDR2 reads SVGAGI. The V gene lost 6 bases and the J gene lost 2 bases, with 8 bases spanning the gap. The CDR3 totals 12 residues.

This rearrangement joins TRBV28 to TRBJ2-6; D might be TRBD2 (6 bases). This CDR3 is built from 15 residues. Germline CDR1 reads MDHEN; CDR2 reads SYDVKM. Trimming pared 11 bases from V and 1 base from J, leaving 15 bases between. CDR3 nucleotide sequence: TGTGCCGGTCAGGCTGGAGGGTCTGGGGCCAACGTCCTGACTTTC. Its protein is CAGQAGGSGANVLTF.

The chain couples TRBV5-1 to TRBJ2-3; D possibly corresponds to TRBD1 (6 bases). V shed 0 bases and J shed 3 bases, with 14 bases lying between them. CDR1 and CDR2 (germline): SGHRS, YFSETQ. This CDR3 has 16 amino acids. CDR3 amino acids: CASSLAQTGWTDTQYF. CDR3 bases: TGCGCCAGCAGCTTGGCCCAGACAGGCTGGACAGATACGCAGTATTTT.

The genes are TRBV25-1 and TRBJ2-1; TRBD2 might be the D (6 bases). V was cut by 6 bases and J by 10 bases, with 19 bases left in between. The CDR3 runs 14 residues. Germline-derived CDR1 and CDR2 are MGHDK and SYGVNS. The CDR3 region is CASSSPLSGGEQFF. In DNA form, the CDR3 reads TGTGCCAGCAGCTCACCCTTAAGTGGGGGGGAGCAGTTCTTC.

This clone was counted between two and nine times. Other DNA sequences in the same sample also yield this CDR3. The genes are TRBV6-5 and TRBJ1-2; 7 bases map to TRBD1. This CDR3 is built from 13 residues. CDR1 is MNHEY, CDR2 SVGAGI, per germline. The junction had 4 bases not matched to a gene; V was cut back by 6 bases and J by 3 bases. The CDR3 DNA reads as TGTGCCAGCAGCCCCGACAGGGACTATGGCTACACCTTC. Its translation: CASSPDRDYGYTF.

V is TRBV19 and J is TRBJ1-2, with no clear D. Germline loops: CDR1 LNHDA, CDR2 SQIVND (reference sequence). Trimming removed 1 base from V and 9 bases from J, with 9 bases in between. This CDR3 contains 12 residues. The CDR3 DNA follows: TGTGCCAGTAGTATAGTGGCGGGAAGCTACACCTTC. Translating gives CASSIVAGSYTF.

This clone was seen a few times. The limits of the CDR3 on the DNA are not certain, so only TCRdb's listed CDR3 is given. The V and J genes are TRBV19 and TRBJ1-4. The CDR3 spans 12 residues, counting both ends. CDR1 and CDR2 (germline): LNHDA, SQIVND (reference sequence). The CDR3 sequence is CASSSGTEKLFF.

The chain combines TRBV6-6 with TRBJ2-1; D may be TRBD2 (5 bases). The CDR3 length is 13 residues. Trimming stripped 8 bases from V and 8 bases from J, with 16 bases between. CDR1 and CDR2 (germline): MNHNY, SVGAGI (reference sequence). CDR3 nucleotides: TGTGCCAGCCGGACTCCGGGGTTGGATGAGCAGTTCTTC. It specifies CASRTPGLDEQFF.

This chain uses TRBV15 with TRBJ2-7; D is possibly TRBD1 (5 bases). Germline V gives CDR1 LNHNV, CDR2 YYDKDF (reference sequence). Trimming cost V 1 base and J 3 bases, with 28 bases left between them. This CDR3 is 20 amino acids long. CDR3 in amino acids: CATSRGQITYDRENVYEQYF. CDR3 DNA sequence: TGTGCCACCAGCAGAGGTCAAATCACGTACGACAGAGAAAACGTCTACGAGCAGTACTTC.

Comments on this clone: One junction end does not reproduce the germline sequence, and a read error may be involved. The chain has TRBV7-9 and TRBJ2-1, with 12 bases lining up with TRBD1. The CDR3 length is 15 residues. Germline CDR1 is SEHNR and CDR2 is FQNEAQ (reference sequence). CDR3 sequence reads: CSSSLDGTGGDEQFF. The CDR3 DNA sequence: TGTTCCAGCAGCTTAGACGGGACAGGGGGCGATGAGCAGTTCTTC.

The chain has TRBV7-2 and TRBJ2-2, with a weak D call TRBD1 (6 bases). V was cut by 6 bases and J by 0 bases, with 14 bases left in between. The CDR3 is 16 residues long. Germline CDR1 and CDR2: SGHTA and FQGNSA. The CDR3 is CASSFGRGTNTGELFF. DNA of the CDR3: TGTGCCAGCAGTTTTGGCAGGGGAACGAACACCGGGGAGCTGTTTTTT.

The CDR3 region has the DNA TGTGCCAGCAGCGTGGGGCCCAATCGGGATACGCAGTATTTT. Translated, it gives CASSVGPNRDTQYF. The V gene is TRBV9, the J gene TRBJ2-3; perhaps TRBD1 as D (5 bases). The germline CDR1 and CDR2 sequences are SGDLS and YYNGEE. The length of the CDR3 is 14 residues. Between the trimmed V and J ends, which lost 2 bases and 6 bases, there was a span of 13 bases.